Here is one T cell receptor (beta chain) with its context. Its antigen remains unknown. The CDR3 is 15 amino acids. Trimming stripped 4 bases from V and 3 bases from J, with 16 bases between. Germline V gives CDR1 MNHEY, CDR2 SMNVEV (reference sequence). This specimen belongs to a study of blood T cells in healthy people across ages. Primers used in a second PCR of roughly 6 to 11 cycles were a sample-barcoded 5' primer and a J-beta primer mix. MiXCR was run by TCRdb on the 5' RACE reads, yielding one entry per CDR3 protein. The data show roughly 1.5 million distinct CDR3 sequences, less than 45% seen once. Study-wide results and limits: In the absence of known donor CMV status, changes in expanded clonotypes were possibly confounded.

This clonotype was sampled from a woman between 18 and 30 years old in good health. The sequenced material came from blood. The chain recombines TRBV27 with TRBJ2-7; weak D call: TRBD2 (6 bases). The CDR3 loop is CASSYGRGELYEQYF. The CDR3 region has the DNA TGTGCCAGCAGTTACGGGCGGGGAGAGCTCTACGAGCAGTACTTC.